This T cell receptor (beta chain) was captured by sequencing in a study of OX40 agonist ivuxolimab in advanced cancers. Germline CDR1 is MNHEY and CDR2 is SMNVEV (reference sequence). The V end lost 5 bases, the J end lost 1 base, and 13 bases lay between the germline ends. CDR3 size: 15 residues. Method: immunoSEQ multiplex PCR; TCRdb's copy keeps in-frame clones and lacks some. The sample includes 74,000 or so clones, roughly 91% seen only once; the top ten take roughly an eighth. About this clone: The antigen is not known.

Notes on the study in general: Clonal expansion by week 6 occurred in CD4+ and CD8+ blood T cells (at 0.1 to 3.0 mg/kg).

The TCR sequence derives from an adult with an advanced solid tumor such as melanoma, head and neck, liver or kidney cancer. Sequencing used CD4+ or CD8+ T cells sorted from blood, obtained in a trial of the OX40 agonist ivuxolimab. The chain couples TRBV27 to TRBJ2-3; no clear D gene. The CDR3 DNA reads as TGTGCCAGCAGTCCCACCCGGTACGGCACAGATACGCAGTATTTT. The encoded protein is CASSPTRYGTDTQYF.